The entry below gives a single TCR beta chain sequence along with its context. This sample stems from a study of blood T cell repertoires in COVID-19. The wider study: Sites across the United States, Italy and Spain contributed samples from acute and convalescent COVID-19.

Trimming at V came to 6 bases and at J to 0 bases, leaving 7 bases not matched to a gene. The CDR3 sequence is 17 residues long. The germline gives CDR1 MDHEN, CDR2 SYDVKM. Data came from immunoSEQ multiplex PCR; TCRdb stores just in-frame clones and leaves some out. The repertoire includes about 190,000 clones, roughly four fifths of them detected once, and approximately 5.1% sits in the top ten. The V and J genes are TRBV28 and TRBJ2-4; 11 bases fit TRBD1. Sequenced material: peripheral blood. This TCR was sampled from a woman between 65 and 79 years old with active or convalescent COVID-19. The CDR3 DNA follows: TGTGCCAGCAGACCCCGGACAGGGGGCTTAGCCAAAAACATTCAGTACTTC. Its protein product is CASRPRTGGLAKNIQYF.